A single sample is the source of the 29 T cell receptor beta chains below, sequenced in a study of blood T cell repertoires in COVID-19. The data were produced by immunoSEQ multiplex PCR, yet TCRdb's version contains in-frame clones alone and is incomplete. The sample has around 270,000 clones; more than 75% are singletons. The source material was peripheral blood. The receptors here all came from a woman aged 45-59 years with acute or convalescent COVID-19.

The gene calls are TRBV6-5 and TRBJ2-2; maybe TRBD1 (6 bases). The V and J ends lost 8 bases and 7 bases respectively, with 20 bases between them. This CDR3 is built from 15 residues. Germline V lookup: CDR1 MNHEY, CDR2 SVGAGI. CDR3 in amino acids: CASGASQGWGGELFF. CDR3 coding DNA: TGTGCCAGCGGGGCGTCGCAGGGGTGGGGCGGGGAGCTGTTTTTT.

CDR3: CASSQDSGRASTQYF. DNA of the CDR3: TGTGCCAGCAGCCAGGACAGCGGGAGGGCCTCGACCCAGTACTTC. The rearrangement joins TRBV9 to TRBJ2-5, with TRBD2 matching over 10 bases. Germline CDR1 is SGDLS and CDR2 is YYNGEE. V gave up 4 bases and J gave up 7 bases; unmatched junction bases: 10. This CDR3 region has 15 residues.

The chain joins TRBV2 to TRBJ1-1; perhaps TRBD1 as D (6 bases). CDR1 is SNHLY, CDR2 FYNNEI, per germline. The germline V and J ends were trimmed by 5 bases and 1 base, with 17 bases remaining between them. CDR3 size: 16 residues. The CDR3, as DNA: TGTGCCAGCAGTCAGCTAGGGGGACGGAGGAACACTGAAGCTTTCTTT. Protein product: CASSQLGGRRNTEAFF.

This chain joins TRBV7-9 and TRBJ2-1, with a weak D call TRBD2 (5 bases). The CDR3 has 12 residues. Germline CDR1 SEHNR, CDR2 FQNEAQ (reference sequence). V gave up 5 bases and J gave up 9 bases, with 11 bases separating them. For the CDR3, the DNA is TGTGCCAGCAGCCCCAGAGGGAGTGAGCAGTTCTTC. It codes for CASSPRGSEQFF.

This rearrangement joins TRBV19 to TRBJ2-6; D is perhaps TRBD1 (6 bases). V was cut by 6 bases and J by 4 bases, with 19 bases left in between. CDR1 is LNHDA, CDR2 SQIVND, per germline (reference sequence). The CDR3 is 17 amino acids. The CDR3 reads CASRNRDWVAGANVLTF. The CDR3 bases are TGTGCCAGTAGGAACAGGGATTGGGTGGCCGGGGCCAACGTCCTGACTTTC.

The table lists this clone with a count of one. The J gene is TRBJ1-4, the V gene TRBV6-5; maybe TRBD1 (5 bases). CDR3 length: 13 residues. Per the germline V gene, CDR1 is MNHEY and CDR2 is SVGAGI. V gave up 3 bases and J gave up 5 bases, with 7 bases separating them. CDR3 nucleotides: TGTGCCAGCAGTTATACAGGAAATGAAAAACTGTTTTTT. This codes for CASSYTGNEKLFF.

The chain is built from TRBV7-2 and TRBJ2-3; D call uncertain. Deletions cut 5 bases from V and 10 bases from J, with 16 bases between. This CDR3 is 13 amino acids long. Germline values: CDR1 SGHTA, CDR2 FQGNSA. CDR3 sequence: CASSNGPAGSQYF. CDR3 coding DNA: TGTGCCAGCAGCAACGGCCCTGCCGGGTCGCAGTATTTT.

The gene calls are TRBV4-2 and TRBJ2-5; 10 nucleotides agree with TRBD2. Germline V CDR1 and CDR2: LGHNA, YNFKEQ. J was trimmed by 2 bases and V by 4 bases; bases with no gene match: 10. This CDR3 contains 17 residues. Here the CDR3 reads CASSPGTASGSQETQYF. As DNA, the CDR3 is TGTGCCAGCAGCCCAGGTACGGCTAGCGGGAGTCAAGAGACCCAGTACTTC.

This chain uses TRBV29-1 with TRBJ1-1; D uncertain. Between the trimmed V and J ends, which lost 6 bases and 6 bases, there was a span of 11 bases. Germline CDR1 and CDR2: SQVTM and ANQGSEA. This CDR3 spans 11 amino acids. Written as DNA, the CDR3 is TGCAGCGTCGTAGACAATCCTGAAGCTTTCTTT. Its protein product is CSVVDNPEAFF.

The CDR3 loop is CASSSTSYNEQFF. As DNA, the CDR3 is TGTGCCAGCAGTTCGACTTCGTACAATGAGCAGTTCTTC. The chain carries TRBV12-3 or TRBV12-4 and TRBJ2-1; D call uncertain. Trimming shortened V by 4 bases and J by 4 bases, and 8 bases separated the two germline ends. The CDR3 runs 13 residues.

The chain uses TRBV4-1 and TRBJ2-5, with 10 bases lining up with TRBD1. The CDR3 consists of 16 residues. The germline gives CDR1 MGHRA, CDR2 YSYEKL. V was pared by 1 base and J by 9 bases, with 11 bases of the junction left unmatched. For the CDR3, the DNA is TGCGCCAGCAGCCAAGGGACAGGGGGAATCCAGTATCCCCAGTACTTC. Residues: CASSQGTGGIQYPQYF.

In DNA form, the CDR3 reads TGTGCCAGCAGGTTCCCTACAGGGTTTGAAGCTTTCTTT. Amino acid sequence: CASRFPTGFEAFF. The rearrangement joins TRBV6-5 to TRBJ1-1, with a possible D match to TRBD1 (6 bases). CDR1 MNHEY and CDR2 SVGAGI come from the germline V gene. The CDR3 is made up of 13 amino acids. Trimming took 6 bases from V and 7 from J, leaving 15 bases between them.

The chain recombines TRBV6-5 with TRBJ2-2, with D possibly being TRBD2 (6 bases). The ends were cut back, 11 bases at V and 1 base at J, with 8 bases in the middle. Germline V gene lookup returns CDR1 MNHEY and CDR2 SVGAGI. The CDR3 is made up of 12 amino acids. CDR3 loop: CAGRRNTGELFF. The CDR3 region has the DNA TGTGCCGGGAGGAGGAACACCGGGGAGCTGTTTTTT.

The V call is TRBV5-1, the J call TRBJ2-1, with unresolved D. V was pared by 4 bases and J by 8 bases, with 7 bases between. The CDR3 covers 11 residues. Germline loops: CDR1 SGHRS, CDR2 YFSETQ. CDR3 amino acids: CASSAQHEQFF. CDR3 DNA: TGCGCCAGCAGCGCGCAACATGAGCAGTTCTTC.

The V call is TRBV30, the J call TRBJ2-3; 7 bases align to TRBD2. From germline, CDR1 is GTSNPN and CDR2 SVGIG (reference sequence). V lost 3 bases and J lost 5; bases outside the gene matches: 11. The length of the CDR3 is 15 residues. CDR3 sequence: CAWRKAAGVLDTQYF. In DNA, the CDR3 is TGTGCCTGGAGGAAAGCGGCGGGAGTATTAGATACGCAGTATTTT.

This clone was detected only a few times. The rearrangement links TRBV29-1 to TRBJ1-1; D remains unclear. Germline CDR1 SQVTM, CDR2 ANQGSEA. Trimming took 4 bases from V and 9 from J, leaving 12 bases between them. The CDR3 totals 11 residues. CDR3 nucleotide sequence: TGCAGCGTTGTCCTACCGTTAAAAGCTTTCTTT. Encoded protein: CSVVLPLKAFF.

This chain links TRBV6-2 or TRBV6-3 with TRBJ2-7; 10 positions agree with TRBD2. Trimming cost V 0 bases and J 5 bases; bases outside gene matches: 4. The germline gives CDR1 MNHEY, CDR2 SVGEGT. The CDR3 is made up of 15 amino acids. The CDR3 region is CASSYSILAGDEQYF. The DNA of the CDR3 is TGTGCCAGCAGTTACTCGATCCTAGCGGGAGACGAGCAGTACTTC.

The genes are TRBV28 and TRBJ1-4, with 10 bases fitting TRBD1. The germline gives CDR1 MDHEN, CDR2 SYDVKM. Losses at the gene ends were 5 bases for V and 7 bases for J; bases not matched to a gene: 4. The CDR3 has 14 residues. For the CDR3, the DNA is TGTGCCAGCAGTGACAGGGGGCGGGGTGAAAAACTGTTTTTT. Translating it yields CASSDRGRGEKLFF.

This rearrangement joins TRBV7-8 to TRBJ2-7; TRBD1 aligns across 8 bases. The CDR3 loop spans 15 amino acids. J lost 0 bases, V lost 0 bases, and 1 base had no gene match. Germline V lookup: CDR1 SGHVS, CDR2 FQNEAQ. The CDR3 DNA reads as TGTGCCAGCAGCTTAGCGGGACAGGCCTCCTACGAGCAGTACTTC. Translated, it gives CASSLAGQASYEQYF. The full variable domain, rest sourced from reference TRBV7-8 and TRBJ2-7, is GAGVSQSPRYKVAKRGQDVALRCDPISGHVSLFWYQQALGQGPEFLTYFQNEAQLDKSGLPSDRFFAERPEGSVSTLKIQRTQQEDSAVYLCASSLAGQASYEQYFGPGTRLTVT.

As concerns this clone: The same CDR3 arises from other DNA sequences in this sample as well. The V call is TRBV4-1, the J call TRBJ2-7, with 10 bases fitting TRBD2. Trimming at V came to 2 bases and at J to 2 bases, leaving 3 bases not matched to a gene. The germline CDR1 and CDR2 sequences are MGHRA and YSYEKL. This CDR3 region has 15 residues. The CDR3 region is CASSQLAGGPYEQYF. The CDR3 nucleotides are TGCGCCAGCAGCCAATTAGCGGGAGGTCCCTACGAGCAGTACTTC.

This rearrangement joins TRBV5-1 to TRBJ2-3; no firm D call. From germline, CDR1 is SGHRS and CDR2 YFSETQ. V lost 7 bases and J 4 bases, leaving 13 bases between the germline ends. The CDR3 is 13 residues long. The CDR3 sequence: CASGPTAADTQYF. CDR3 DNA: TGCGCCAGCGGCCCGACGGCGGCAGATACGCAGTATTTT.

The chain employs TRBV25-1 and TRBJ2-5; TRBD1 matches at 12 bases. CDR3 length: 16 amino acids. The J segment lost 5 bases and the V segment lost 0 bases, leaving 4 bases of the junction unmatched. In germline, CDR1 is MGHDK, CDR2 SYGVNS. This CDR3 is CASSEYGTGGYETQYF. In DNA, the CDR3 is TGTGCCAGCAGTGAATATGGGACAGGGGGCTATGAGACCCAGTACTTC.

This sequence joins TRBV10-3 and TRBJ1-2, with D uncertain. Trimming took 0 bases from V and 4 from J, leaving 9 bases between them. Germline CDR1 reads ENHRY; CDR2 reads SYGVKD. CDR3 length: 14 amino acids. DNA of the CDR3: TGTGCCATCAGTGAGTCCGGGGAAACCTATGGCTACACCTTC. Its protein is CAISESGETYGYTF.

This clone appeared a single time. This rearrangement joins TRBV18 to TRBJ1-3; D gene unclear. Germline V gene lookup returns CDR1 KGHSH and CDR2 LQKENI. The V gene lost 5 bases and the J gene lost 0 bases, with 23 bases spanning the gap. The CDR3 spans 19 residues. The CDR3 here is CASSVAVFVAASSGNTIYF. The CDR3 nucleotides read TGTGCCAGCTCAGTCGCGGTGTTCGTTGCCGCGAGCTCTGGAAACACCATATATTTT.

This chain uses TRBV6-5 with TRBJ2-2; 10 bases are shared with TRBD1. CDR1 and CDR2 from the germline V gene are MNHEY and SVGAGI. The junction had 6 bases not matched to a gene; V was cut back by 6 bases and J by 8 bases. The length of the CDR3 is 14 residues. The CDR3 DNA is TGTGCCAGCAGAACGACAGGGGGCAAGGGGGAGCTGTTTTTT. Translated: CASRTTGGKGELFF.

The chain carries TRBV9 and TRBJ1-1; 7 bases are shared with TRBD1. This CDR3 contains 12 residues. The junction had 7 bases not matched to a gene; V was cut back by 4 bases and J by 10 bases. Germline lookup yields CDR1 SGDLS and CDR2 YYNGEE. The chain's CDR3 is CASSPSDRAAFF. As DNA, the CDR3 is TGTGCCAGCAGCCCCAGTGACAGGGCAGCTTTCTTT.

This chain uses TRBV19 with TRBJ2-1; TRBD2 is a possible D gene (6 bases). Per the germline V gene, CDR1 is LNHDA and CDR2 is SQIVND (reference sequence). V was trimmed by 3 bases and J by 0 bases, leaving 12 bases between them. The CDR3 has 16 residues. CDR3 amino acids: CASSIREESSYNEQFF. CDR3 nucleotide sequence: TGTGCCAGTAGTATTAGGGAGGAGAGCTCCTACAATGAGCAGTTCTTC.

This rearrangement joins TRBV27 to TRBJ2-7; 7 bases map to TRBD2. Germline trimming cut 4 bases from V and 5 bases from J; bases unmatched to any gene: 11. Germline V gives CDR1 MNHEY, CDR2 SMNVEV (reference sequence). CDR3 size: 15 residues. As DNA, the CDR3 is TGTGCCAGCAGTTCCCTCGGGGCGGGAGACCACGAGCAGTACTTC. It is translated as CASSSLGAGDHEQYF.

The chain couples TRBV7-9 to TRBJ2-1; TRBD2 matches at 7 bases. The CDR3 runs 16 residues. V gave up 2 bases and J gave up 8 bases; unmatched junction bases: 12. In germline, CDR1 is SEHNR, CDR2 FQNEAQ (reference sequence). This chain's CDR3 is CASSLLAAGRVHEQFF. The CDR3, as DNA: TGTGCCAGCAGCTTACTTGCAGCGGGAAGAGTCCATGAGCAGTTCTTC.